This T cell receptor beta chain was sequenced in a study of T cells in Graves' hyperthyroidism and ophthalmopathy. V dropped 2 bases and J dropped 1; count of bases not matched to a gene: 5. The CDR3 contains 18 residues. CDR1 and CDR2 from the germline V gene are SEHNR and FQNEAQ (reference sequence). Note on this clonotype: The antigen is unknown.

RNA transcripts provided the source from which TCR beta CDR3 regions were amplified. A first-round RT-PCR of the TCR CDR3 used the HTBI primer set. TCRdb ran MiXCR on the multiplex PCR reads and lists one entry per CDR3 protein. The repertoire holds 250,000 or so distinct CDR3 sequences, roughly 14% seen once, with about an eighth in the top ten. Overall study findings and caveats: Most thyroid-expanded clonotypes above 0.001 were also found in blood. From stable hyperthyroidism, ophthalmopathy was separated by a 13 V-J model.

For the diagnoses, clinical symptoms, serum thyroxine and TRAb, thyroid ultrasound and orbital computed tomography were used. Isolation of PBMCs was performed on about 10 ml fresh peripheral blood. This clonotype was obtained from a woman aged 40 to 50 with Graves' hyperthyroidism that later progressed to Graves' ophthalmopathy. Sequencing input: blood. The V gene is TRBV7-9, the J gene TRBJ2-3; 14 bases map to TRBD2. Here the CDR3 DNA reads TGTGCCAGCAGCTTACGGAGACTAGCGGGAGGGCGCACAGATACGCAGTATTTT. As protein: CASSLRRLAGGRTDTQYF.